The 32 T cell receptor beta chains below all came from one sample that was sequenced in a study of T cell responses to AZD1222 COVID-19 vaccine. Only in-frame clones appear in the TCRdb table, and some are missing; sequencing was by immunoSEQ multiplex PCR. The table includes 100,000 to 150,000 clones, about 89% detected once. The sample in question was peripheral blood, obtained on day 0 of AZD1222 vaccination. The receptors were sampled from an adult in good health.

This chain uses TRBV20-1 with TRBJ1-1; maybe TRBD1 (5 bases). V was shortened by 3 bases and J by 4 bases, with 9 bases between the two germline ends. The CDR3 is 12 residues long. The germline gives CDR1 DFQATT, CDR2 SNEGSKA (reference sequence). CDR3 nucleotide sequence: TGCAGTGCTAGTACAGGTACCACTGAAGCTTTCTTT. Its translation: CSASTGTTEAFF.

This clone was seen only once. The CDR3, as DNA: TGCGCCAGCAGCCAAGAAAGACAGGGGCTTATCGGGGCCAAAAACATTCAGTACTTC. This sequence encodes CASSQERQGLIGAKNIQYF. This chain connects TRBV4-1 to TRBJ2-4; 8 bases map to TRBD1. CDR1 is MGHRA and CDR2 is YSYEKL in the germline V gene. The CDR3 has 19 residues. V shed 0 bases, J shed 1 base, and the junction held 11 bases outside the gene matches.

This chain links TRBV6-5 with TRBJ2-7; TRBD1 agrees at 9 bases. The CDR3 has 15 amino acids. Germline trimming cut 6 bases from V and 6 bases from J; bases unmatched to any gene: 12. The V gene's germline CDR1 is MNHEY and CDR2 SVGAGI. This CDR3 is CASRGTGTGSREQYF. Here the CDR3 DNA reads TGTGCCAGCAGGGGGACCGGGACAGGGTCTCGCGAGCAGTACTTC.

This clone was observed once. The chain is built from TRBV7-2 and TRBJ2-2; D is undetermined. V was clipped by 5 bases and J by 3 bases, with 7 bases between them. Per the germline V gene, CDR1 is SGHTA and CDR2 is FQGNSA. There are 13 residues in the CDR3. CDR3 in DNA: TGTGCCAGCAGCCGCTCGCACACCGGGGAGCTGTTTTTT. It specifies CASSRSHTGELFF.

This chain links TRBV5-1 with TRBJ2-3; D uncertain. CDR1 and CDR2 from the germline V gene are SGHRS and YFSETQ. Trimming took 3 bases from V and 5 from J, leaving 7 bases between them. This CDR3 region has 12 residues. This CDR3 reads CASSSLEDTQYF. Here the CDR3 DNA reads TGCGCCAGCAGCTCCCTGGAAGATACGCAGTATTTT.

The V and J genes are TRBV19 and TRBJ1-5; D unresolved. This CDR3 is 14 amino acids long. Germline CDR1 and CDR2: LNHDA and SQIVND (reference sequence). Trimming shortened V by 1 base and J by 7 bases, and 11 bases separated the two germline ends. CDR3 bases: TGTGCCAGTAGTATAGCAAAATACCTACAGCCCCAGCATTTT. Its translation is CASSIAKYLQPQHF.

The gene calls are TRBV24-1 and TRBJ2-5; D possibly uses TRBD1 or TRBD2 (5 bases each). CDR1 and CDR2 from the germline V gene are KGHDR and SFDVKD. The V and J ends lost 7 bases and 1 base respectively, with 9 bases between them. CDR3 length: 13 residues. The DNA for the CDR3 is TGTGCCACCAGCCCGGGACCCCAAGAGACCCAGTACTTC. It translates to CATSPGPQETQYF.

The chain is built from TRBV2 and TRBJ2-7, with D unresolved. This CDR3 comprises 15 residues. Trimming removed 0 bases from V and 1 base from J, with 10 bases in between. The germline V gene has CDR1 SNHLY and CDR2 FYNNEI. The DNA of the CDR3 is TGTGCCAGCAGTGAAGCTTCGACACCTTCCTACGAGCAGTACTTC. As protein: CASSEASTPSYEQYF.

The V gene is TRBV29-1, the J gene TRBJ1-2; D not resolved. The CDR3 has 11 residues. V lost 7 bases and J 4 bases, leaving 10 bases between the germline ends. Germline loops: CDR1 SQVTM, CDR2 ANQGSEA. CDR3 in DNA: TGCAGCGGGAGACACGGCTATGGCTACACCTTC. The encoded protein is CSGRHGYGYTF.

The chain employs TRBV25-1 and TRBJ1-2, with D uncertain. Germline CDR1 and CDR2: MGHDK and SYGVNS. The CDR3 runs 13 residues. V dropped 2 bases and J dropped 1 base, with 5 bases sitting between them. The CDR3 spells CASSEGGNYGYTF. DNA of the CDR3: TGTGCCAGCAGTGAAGGCGGTAACTATGGCTACACCTTC.

The chain recombines TRBV5-1 with TRBJ2-5, with D possibly TRBD2 on 6 matching bases. V dropped 0 bases and J dropped 5 bases, with 14 bases sitting between them. The CDR3 has 15 amino acids. Germline V gives CDR1 SGHRS, CDR2 YFSETQ. CDR3 loop: CASSLVFLATETQYF. The CDR3 coding sequence is TGCGCCAGCAGCTTGGTGTTCCTAGCGACGGAGACCCAGTACTTC.

The chain links TRBV2 to TRBJ1-2; D might be TRBD1 (6 bases). This CDR3 has 14 amino acids. Trimming stripped 5 bases from V and 4 bases from J, with 14 bases between. Looked up from germline, CDR1 is SNHLY and CDR2 is FYNNEI. The CDR3 coding sequence is TGTGCCAGCAGTTTTAATCGGGACACCTATGGCTACACCTTC. Translated: CASSFNRDTYGYTF.

This rearrangement joins TRBV4-1 to TRBJ1-2; D remains ambiguous. Per the germline V gene, CDR1 is MGHRA and CDR2 is YSYEKL. Trimming left V 0 bases short and J 2 bases short, with 10 bases between. This CDR3 is built from 15 residues. The CDR3 nucleotides read TGCGCCAGCAGCCAAGATTTTTTCGGGAACTATGGCTACACCTTC. It specifies CASSQDFFGNYGYTF.

The genes are TRBV18 and TRBJ2-7, with TRBD1 matching 10 bases. CDR1 KGHSH and CDR2 LQKENI come from the germline V gene. CDR3 length equals 17 residues. V gave up 3 bases and J gave up 7 bases; unmatched junction bases: 15. The CDR3 DNA reads as TGTGCCAGCTCACCTACCGGACCGGGACAGGGGTCGGGAGAGCAGTACTTC. Amino acid sequence: CASSPTGPGQGSGEQYF.

This chain connects TRBV5-6 to TRBJ2-5; D not resolved. Germline-derived CDR1 and CDR2 are SGHDT and YYEEEE. The CDR3 consists of 13 residues. V was pared by 2 bases and J by 3 bases, with 8 bases between. Here the CDR3 reads CASSFFAKETQYF. CDR3 coding DNA: TGTGCCAGCAGCTTTTTCGCTAAAGAGACCCAGTACTTC.

V usage is TRBV3-1 (or the pseudogene TRBV3-2) and J usage is TRBJ2-5; 9 nucleotides agree with TRBD1. Germline CDR1 LGHDT, CDR2 YNNKEL (reference sequence). Germline trimming cut 4 bases from V and 5 bases from J; bases unmatched to any gene: 8. The CDR3 runs to 15 residues. The CDR3 DNA follows: TGTGCCAGCAGCCTTAGGGACAGGGTCTATGAGACCCAGTACTTC. This translates into CASSLRDRVYETQYF.

The V call is TRBV6-5, the J call TRBJ1-5; D remains ambiguous. This CDR3 contains 14 residues. Trimming shortened V by 6 bases and J by 0 bases, and 9 bases separated the two germline ends. Germline assignment: CDR1 MNHEY and CDR2 SVGAGI. This CDR3 is CASRRTDSNQPQHF. The CDR3 region has the DNA TGTGCCAGCAGAAGGACGGATAGCAATCAGCCCCAGCATTTT.

The genes are TRBV27 and TRBJ1-6, with TRBD1 identical over 10 bases. The germline CDR1 and CDR2 sequences are MNHEY and SMNVEV (reference sequence). The junction had 8 bases not matched to a gene; V was cut back by 6 bases and J by 9 bases. This CDR3 contains 15 residues. CDR3 nucleotides: TGTGCCAGCAGCGCCTCGACAGGGGGCGCTTCACCCCTCCACTTT. Protein: CASSASTGGASPLHF.

This clone was detected only once. This chain links TRBV20-1 with TRBJ1-6, with 8 bases fitting TRBD1. In germline, CDR1 is DFQATT, CDR2 SNEGSKA (reference sequence). This CDR3 spans 15 amino acids. The trim removed 5 bases at V and 5 bases at J, leaving 8 bases unmatched. As DNA, the CDR3 is TGCAGTGCTCGTGGCGGACAGGGTAATAATTCACCCCTCCACTTT. Translated: CSARGGQGNNSPLHF.

This sequence joins TRBV6-5 and TRBJ1-1; D call uncertain. This CDR3 spans 15 amino acids. Trimming stripped 6 bases from V and 1 base from J, with 15 bases between. Per the germline V gene, CDR1 is MNHEY and CDR2 is SVGAGI. The CDR3 sequence is CASRLPGAANTEAFF. The CDR3 coding sequence is TGTGCCAGCAGACTTCCCGGCGCGGCGAACACTGAAGCTTTCTTT.

This chain links TRBV5-6 with TRBJ1-4; D call uncertain. Germline CDR1 SGHDT, CDR2 YYEEEE. The V and J ends lost 3 bases and 8 bases respectively, with 17 bases between them. This CDR3 region has 15 residues. The CDR3 here is CASSSQTVLGEKLFF. The CDR3 DNA reads TGTGCCAGCAGCTCCCAGACCGTATTGGGCGAAAAACTGTTTTTT.

V gene TRBV5-4 combines with J gene TRBJ2-1; 10 bases are shared with TRBD2. Germline V gives CDR1 SGHNT, CDR2 YYREEE (reference sequence). There are 16 residues in the CDR3. Germline trimming cut 0 bases from V and 2 bases from J; bases unmatched to any gene: 2. CDR3 bases: TGTGCCAGCAGCTTGGGTACTAGCGGGACCTACAATGAGCAGTTCTTC. Its translation: CASSLGTSGTYNEQFF. Full variable domain (remainder filled in from reference TRBV5-4 and TRBJ2-1): ETGVTQSPTHLIKTRGQQVTLRCSSQSGHNTVSWYQQALGQGPQFIFQYYREEENGRGNFPPRFSGLQFPNYSSELNVNALELDDSALYLCASSLGTSGTYNEQFFGPGTRLTVL.

The chain uses TRBV2 and TRBJ2-7; 8 bases agree with TRBD2. Germline CDR1 SNHLY, CDR2 FYNNEI. The CDR3 contains 14 residues. V trimming: 6 bases; J trimming: 5 bases; junction bases outside the gene matches: 9. In DNA, the CDR3 is TGTGCCAGCAGCCAAGCGGGAGAGGGAGACGAGCAGTACTTC. It translates to CASSQAGEGDEQYF.

The chain employs TRBV7-6 and TRBJ2-2; D is uncertain. The V gene's germline CDR1 is SGHVS and CDR2 FNYEAQ. Trimming shortened V by 1 base and J by 4 bases, and 16 bases separated the two germline ends. The CDR3 sequence is 17 residues long. In nucleotides, the CDR3 is TGTGCCAGCAGCTTAGGAGGCACACTATCAGGCACCGGGGAGCTGTTTTTT. It translates to CASSLGGTLSGTGELFF.

The V call is TRBV18, the J call TRBJ1-2, with TRBD1 identical over 7 bases. The germline gives CDR1 KGHSH, CDR2 LQKENI. Trimming took 3 bases from V and 8 from J; bases not matched to a gene: 9. The CDR3 is 14 amino acids. For the CDR3, the DNA is TGTGCCAGCTCACCCGGACAGGACAAGGCCGGCTACACCTTC. It yields the protein CASSPGQDKAGYTF.

The CDR3 protein is CASGAFGGGNEQFF. The CDR3 nucleotides read TGTGCCAGTGGGGCCTTCGGGGGTGGGAATGAGCAGTTCTTC. This rearrangement joins TRBV7-3 to TRBJ2-1; possible D gene TRBD2, 6 bases. Trimming took 9 bases from V and 7 from J, leaving 19 bases between them. This CDR3 has 14 residues. Germline CDR1 and CDR2: SGHTA and FQGTGA.

The table lists this clone with a few counts. The gene calls are TRBV19 and TRBJ1-1, with TRBD1 matching over 9 bases. The V gene's germline CDR1 is LNHDA and CDR2 SQIVND (reference sequence). Germline trimming cut 5 bases from V and 7 bases from J; bases unmatched to any gene: 8. This CDR3 spans 14 amino acids. CDR3: CASSLTDRGGEAFF. The CDR3 DNA reads as TGTGCCAGTAGTCTGACGGACAGGGGCGGTGAAGCTTTCTTT.

This clone appeared once. The chain couples TRBV18 to TRBJ2-2; no clear D gene. CDR1 KGHSH and CDR2 LQKENI come from the germline V gene. This CDR3 comprises 15 residues. V lost 2 bases and J lost 2, with 9 bases in between. In nucleotides, the CDR3 is TGTGCCAGCTCACCAGGAAACCAAAACACCGGGGAGCTGTTTTTT. Translating gives CASSPGNQNTGELFF.

V usage is TRBV3-1 (or the pseudogene TRBV3-2) and J usage is TRBJ2-5; 7 bases map to TRBD2. The CDR3 runs 16 residues. Germline values: CDR1 LGHDT, CDR2 YNNKEL (reference sequence). With 3 bases clipped from V and 7 bases from J, the junction kept 14 bases outside the gene matches. The CDR3 DNA sequence: TGTGCCAGCAGCCAGTCAAGGGCATCCGGGAGGCTGACCCAGTACTTC. This translates into CASSQSRASGRLTQYF.

The J gene is TRBJ2-3, the V gene TRBV6-5, with 9 nucleotides matching TRBD2. Per the germline V gene, CDR1 is MNHEY and CDR2 is SVGAGI. V was clipped by 2 bases and J by 2 bases; unmatched bases: 5. The CDR3 runs 16 residues. CDR3 amino acids: CASSYGPSGDTDTQYF. In nucleotides, the CDR3 is TGTGCCAGCAGTTACGGTCCTAGCGGGGACACAGATACGCAGTATTTT.

The V and J genes are TRBV14 and TRBJ1-2, with TRBD1 identical over 8 bases. This CDR3 spans 15 amino acids. From germline, CDR1 is SGHDN and CDR2 FVKESK. V lost 4 bases to trimming and J lost 6 bases; unmatched junction nucleotides: 10. CDR3 nucleotide sequence: TGTGCCAGCAGCCGCGAACAGGGGGAAAAGGATGGCTACACCTTC. Protein sequence: CASSREQGEKDGYTF.

V gene TRBV9 combines with J gene TRBJ2-1; TRBD2 matches 12 bases. This CDR3 is 16 amino acids long. Germline CDR1 SGDLS, CDR2 YYNGEE. J lost 6 bases, V lost 0 bases, and 4 bases had no gene match. DNA for the CDR3: TGTGCCAGCAGCGTAGCGACTAGCGGGAGTGGCAATGAGCAGTTCTTC. This translates into CASSVATSGSGNEQFF.